Below, 5 T cell receptor beta chains from the same sample are listed, as sequenced in a study of long-term antiretroviral therapy in people with HIV. The libraries were made with immunoSEQ v3.0 at survey level. TCRdb's copy holds only in-frame clones and misses some; the assay was immunoSEQ multiplex PCR. This table has approximately 23,000 clones, around 80% appearing once. The material was unsorted PBMCs, obtained 1.5 years after starting antiretroviral therapy. All receptors come from a man aged 25 to 40 with HIV.

This clone has only a few counts. This chain connects TRBV11-2 to TRBJ2-7; perhaps TRBD1 as D (6 bases). V was shortened by 4 bases and J by 4 bases, with 17 bases between the two germline ends. The CDR3 has 15 residues. The germline V gene encodes CDR1 SGHAT and CDR2 FQNNGV. CDR3 amino acids: CASSSGTSALYEQYF. DNA of the CDR3: TGTGCCAGCAGCTCCGGGACAAGCGCACTTTACGAGCAGTACTTC.

This clone was picked up one time. The chain carries TRBV29-1 and TRBJ2-7, with TRBD2 identical over 8 bases. With V trimmed by 5 bases and J by 0 bases, 9 bases remained unmatched. The CDR3 extends over 15 amino acids. In germline, CDR1 is SQVTM, CDR2 ANQGSEA. CDR3 nucleotides: TGCAGCGTTCGGGGGGGGGTTCCGACCTCCTACGAGCAGTACTTC. Translated: CSVRGGVPTSYEQYF.

The chain carries TRBV30 and TRBJ1-1; D not resolved. Germline V gene data show CDR1 as GTSNPN and CDR2 as SVGIG (reference sequence). The CDR3 is made up of 15 amino acids. Trimming shortened V by 3 bases and J by 1 base, and 15 bases separated the two germline ends. The CDR3 loop is CAWRYIGLANTEAFF. The CDR3 DNA reads as TGTGCCTGGAGATACATCGGTTTAGCGAACACTGAAGCTTTCTTT.

The rearrangement links TRBV25-1 to TRBJ2-7; no reliable D call. The germline gives CDR1 MGHDK, CDR2 SYGVNS. V dropped 1 base and J dropped 4 bases, with 8 bases sitting between them. This CDR3 spans 13 amino acids. CDR3 protein: CASSEWPNYEQYF. For the CDR3, the DNA is TGTGCCAGCAGTGAATGGCCTAATTACGAGCAGTACTTC.

The chain carries TRBV6-1 and TRBJ1-3; D not resolved. Germline V gene data show CDR1 as MNHNS and CDR2 as SASEGT. CDR3 size: 17 residues. V lost 1 base and J 0 bases, leaving 13 bases between the germline ends. CDR3 DNA sequence: TGTGCCAGCAGTGAAGGTGGCAGATTATTCTCTGGAAACACCATATATTTT. This encodes CASSEGGRLFSGNTIYF.